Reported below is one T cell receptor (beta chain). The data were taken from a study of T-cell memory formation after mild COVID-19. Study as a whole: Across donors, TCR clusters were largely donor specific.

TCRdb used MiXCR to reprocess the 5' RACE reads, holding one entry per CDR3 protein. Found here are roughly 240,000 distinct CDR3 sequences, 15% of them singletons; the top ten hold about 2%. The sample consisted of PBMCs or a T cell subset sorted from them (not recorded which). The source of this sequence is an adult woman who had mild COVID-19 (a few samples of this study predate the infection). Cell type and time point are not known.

CDR3: CASSTQTVSGANVLTF. The CDR3 DNA sequence: TGTGCCAGTAGTACCCAGACAGTCTCTGGGGCCAACGTCCTGACTTTC. V usage is TRBV19 and J usage is TRBJ2-6; tentatively, D is TRBD1 (5 bases). Trimming pared 4 bases from V and 0 bases from J, leaving 10 bases between. This CDR3 contains 16 residues. Germline CDR1 reads LNHDA; CDR2 reads SQIVND (reference sequence). Looking up the rest from reference TRBV19 and TRBJ2-6 gives the full variable domain: DGGITQSPKYLFRKEGQNVTLSCEQNLNHDAMYWYRQDPGQGLRLIYYSQIVNDFQKGDIAEGYSVSREKKESFPLTVTSAQKNPTAFYLCASSTQTVSGANVLTFGAGSRLTVL.